The TCR beta chain under discussion was sequenced for a study of T-cell memory formation after mild COVID-19. Study observations and caveats: Clonal second-wave expansions that peaked on day 37 had unconfirmed SARS-CoV-2 specificity. Clones that got smaller from day 15 to 85 had even CD4/CD8, while clones growing later tipped toward CD4+. CD4+ contracting clones were found mainly in CM and EM, and CD8+ ones in EMRA.

CDR3 size: 15 residues. The germline V gene has CDR1 SGHKS and CDR2 YYEKEE (reference sequence). Trimming took 0 bases from V and 4 from J, leaving 13 bases between them. TCRdb redid the calling of the 5' RACE reads with MiXCR, one entry per CDR3 protein. The sample holds 200,000 to 250,000 distinct CDR3 sequences, over 7.5% seen once. In regard to this clonotype: Its antigen is still unknown.

Sequencing was carried out using PBMCs or a T cell subset sorted from them (not recorded which). The clonotype originates from a man aged 18 to 29 who had mild COVID-19 (a few samples of this study predate the infection). Cell type and time point are not known. This chain links TRBV5-5 with TRBJ1-2; the D is unclear. The CDR3 protein is CASSLEEGRSYGYTF. In DNA form, the CDR3 reads TGTGCCAGCAGCTTGGAAGAGGGCAGGAGCTATGGCTACACCTTC.